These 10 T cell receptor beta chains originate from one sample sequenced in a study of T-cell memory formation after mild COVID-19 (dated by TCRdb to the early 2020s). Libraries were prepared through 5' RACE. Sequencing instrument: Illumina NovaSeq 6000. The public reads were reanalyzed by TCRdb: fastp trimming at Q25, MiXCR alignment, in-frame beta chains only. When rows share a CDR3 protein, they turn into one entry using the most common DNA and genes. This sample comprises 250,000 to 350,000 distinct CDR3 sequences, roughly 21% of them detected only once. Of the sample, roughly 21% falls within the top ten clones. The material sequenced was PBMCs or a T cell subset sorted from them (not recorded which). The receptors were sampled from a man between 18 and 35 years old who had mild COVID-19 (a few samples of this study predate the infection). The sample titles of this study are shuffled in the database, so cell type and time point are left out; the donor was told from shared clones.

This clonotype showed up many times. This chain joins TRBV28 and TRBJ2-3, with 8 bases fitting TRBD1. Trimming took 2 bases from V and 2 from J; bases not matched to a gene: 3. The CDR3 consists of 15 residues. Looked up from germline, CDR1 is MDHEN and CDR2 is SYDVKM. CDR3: CASSLGTGHTDTQYF. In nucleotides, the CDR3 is TGTGCCAGCAGTTTAGGGACAGGCCACACAGATACGCAGTATTTT.

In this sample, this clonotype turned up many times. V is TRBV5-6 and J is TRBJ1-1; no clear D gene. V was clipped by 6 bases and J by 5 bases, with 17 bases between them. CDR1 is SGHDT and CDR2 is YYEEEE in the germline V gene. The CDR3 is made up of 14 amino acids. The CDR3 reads CASTLYSVRTEAFF. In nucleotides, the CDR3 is TGTGCCAGCACCCTTTATAGCGTTAGGACTGAAGCTTTCTTT. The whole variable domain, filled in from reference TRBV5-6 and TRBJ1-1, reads DAGVTQSPTHLIKTRGQQVTLRCSPKSGHDTVSWYQQALGQGPQFIFQYYEEEERQRGNFPDRFSGHQFPNYSSELNVNALLLGDSALYLCASTLYSVRTEAFFGQGTRLTVV.

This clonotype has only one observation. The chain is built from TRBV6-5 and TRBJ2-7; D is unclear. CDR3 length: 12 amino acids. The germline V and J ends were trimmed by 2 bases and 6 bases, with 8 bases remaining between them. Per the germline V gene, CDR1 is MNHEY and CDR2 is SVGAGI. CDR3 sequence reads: CASSYDSGEQYF. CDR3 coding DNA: TGTGCCAGCAGTTACGATTCGGGCGAGCAGTACTTC.

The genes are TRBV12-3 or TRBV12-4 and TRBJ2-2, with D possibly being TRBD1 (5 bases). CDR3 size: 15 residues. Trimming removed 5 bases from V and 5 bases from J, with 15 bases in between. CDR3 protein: CASSIRPAGTGELFF. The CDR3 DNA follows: TGTGCCAGCAGTATAAGACCCGCAGGGACCGGGGAGCTGTTTTTT.

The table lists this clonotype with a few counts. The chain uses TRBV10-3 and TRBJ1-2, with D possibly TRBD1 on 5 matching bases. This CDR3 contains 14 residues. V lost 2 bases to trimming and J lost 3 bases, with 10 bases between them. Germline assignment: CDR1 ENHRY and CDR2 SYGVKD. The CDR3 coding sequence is TGTGCCATCAGTGAGAAGACAGACTACTATGGCTACACCTTC. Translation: CAISEKTDYYGYTF.

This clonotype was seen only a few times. CDR3: CASSSHRGYNQPQHF. The CDR3 nucleotides read TGTGCCAGCAGCTCCCACCGGGGATATAATCAGCCCCAGCATTTT. The genes are TRBV6-5 and TRBJ1-5; D gene ambiguous. CDR3 length: 15 residues. The germline V and J ends were trimmed by 6 bases and 4 bases, with 16 bases remaining between them. The germline gives CDR1 MNHEY, CDR2 SVGAGI.

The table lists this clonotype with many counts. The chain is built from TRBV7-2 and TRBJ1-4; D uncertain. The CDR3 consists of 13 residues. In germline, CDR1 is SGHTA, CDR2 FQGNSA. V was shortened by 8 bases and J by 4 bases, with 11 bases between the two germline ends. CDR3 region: CASGIPVNEKLFF. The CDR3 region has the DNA TGTGCCAGCGGTATCCCAGTTAATGAAAAACTGTTTTTT.

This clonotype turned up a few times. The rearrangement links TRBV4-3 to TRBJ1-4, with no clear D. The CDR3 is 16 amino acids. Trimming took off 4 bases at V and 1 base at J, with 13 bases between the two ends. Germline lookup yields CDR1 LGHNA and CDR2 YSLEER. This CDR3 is CASSPSPGGTNEKLFF. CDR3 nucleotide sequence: TGCGCCAGCAGCCCCTCTCCGGGTGGAACTAATGAAAAACTGTTTTTT.

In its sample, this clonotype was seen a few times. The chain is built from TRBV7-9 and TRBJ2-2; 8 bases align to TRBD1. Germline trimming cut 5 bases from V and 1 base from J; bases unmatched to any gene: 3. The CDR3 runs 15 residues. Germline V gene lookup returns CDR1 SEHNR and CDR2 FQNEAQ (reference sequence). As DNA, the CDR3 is TGTGCCAGCAGCATCGGACAGGGGAACACCGGGGAGCTGTTTTTT. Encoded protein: CASSIGQGNTGELFF.

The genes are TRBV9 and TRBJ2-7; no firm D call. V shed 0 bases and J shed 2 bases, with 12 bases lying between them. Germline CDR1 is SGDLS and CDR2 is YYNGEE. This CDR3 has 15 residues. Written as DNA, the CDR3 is TGTGCCAGCAGCGTAGGCAGCATTGGGGCCTACGAGCAGTACTTC. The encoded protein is CASSVGSIGAYEQYF.